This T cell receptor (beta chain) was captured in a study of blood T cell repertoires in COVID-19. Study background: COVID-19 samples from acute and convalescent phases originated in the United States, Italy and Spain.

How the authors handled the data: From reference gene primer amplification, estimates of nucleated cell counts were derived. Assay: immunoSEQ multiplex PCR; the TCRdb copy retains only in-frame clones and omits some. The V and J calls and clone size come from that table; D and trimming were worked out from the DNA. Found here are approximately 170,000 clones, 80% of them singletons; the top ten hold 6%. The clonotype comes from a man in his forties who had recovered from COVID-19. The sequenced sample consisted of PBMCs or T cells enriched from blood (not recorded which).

This CDR3 is CASSRPGTILETQYF. For the CDR3, the DNA is TGTGCCAGCAGTCGACCCGGGACTATTTTGGAGACCCAGTACTTC. The chain combines TRBV6-2 or TRBV6-3 with TRBJ2-5; TRBD2 agrees at 7 bases. Germline trimming cut 5 bases from V and 5 bases from J; bases unmatched to any gene: 11. The CDR3 contains 15 residues. Per the germline V gene, CDR1 is MNHEY and CDR2 is SVGEGT.